A selection of T cell receptor beta chains follows, all from one sample in a study of T cell clonotyping in hematopoietic cell transplantation. The repertoire was sequenced with immunoSEQ multiplex PCR; TCRdb's copy has only in-frame clones and lacks some. The sample records some 30,000 clones, roughly nine tenths being singletons. The input for sequencing was PBMCs, taken 100 days after allogeneic stem cell transplant. Receptors originate from a female patient aged 50-59 years who had an allogeneic stem cell transplant from a related donor, so the T cells may come from the graft donor. Some clones in this sample may be carry-over from other donors' samples. The CDR3 runs from the conserved cysteine through the conserved F or W. D genes are given only for firm matches. The listing skips clone size in some rows; elsewhere it reads once, few, many or a size class.

TRBV7-9,.,.,TRBJ1-2,CASTVGRGVHYGYTF,TGTGCCAGCACCGTAGGCCGGGGAGTTCACTATGGCTACACCTTC
TRBV5-1,.,TRBD1,TRBJ1-2,CASSPGQGTSARGYTF,TGCGCCAGCAGCCCCGGACAGGGGACTTCGGCGAGAGGCTACACCTTC
TRBV7-9,.,.,TRBJ1-6,CASSLGTNSPLHF,TGTGCCAGCAGCTTAGGGACAAATTCACCCCTCCACTTT
TRBV7-9,.,TRBD1,TRBJ1-4,CASSLVVTGNEKLFF,TGTGCCAGCAGCTTAGTCGTGACAGGGAACGAAAAACTGTTTTTT
TRBV30,.,.,TRBJ1-1,CAWSVKGQNTEAFF,TGTGCCTGGAGTGTTAAAGGACAGAACACTGAAGCTTTCTTT
TRBV4-1,.,.,TRBJ1-5,CASSQGGGAGPQHF,TGCGCCAGCAGCCAAGGGGGAGGAGCGGGGCCCCAGCATTTT
TRBV30,.,.,TRBJ1-5,CAWTRPGVWQPQHF,TGTGCCTGGACGCGGCCTGGGGTCTGGCAGCCCCAGCATTTT
TRBV7-9,.,.,TRBJ2-5,CASSTGSVETQYF,TGTGCCAGCAGCACAGGGTCCGTAGAGACCCAGTACTTC
TRBV19,.,TRBD1,TRBJ1-4,CASNERTGWEKLFF,TGTGCCAGCAATGAAAGGACAGGATGGGAAAAACTGTTTTTT
TRBV6-4,.,TRBD2,TRBJ2-1,CASSPSGGYNEQFF,TGTGCCAGCAGTCCTAGCGGGGGGTACAATGAGCAGTTCTTC
TRBV5-1,.,.,TRBJ2-7,CASSMGWGASSYEQYF,TGCGCCAGCAGCATGGGTTGGGGGGCCAGCTCCTACGAGCAGTACTTC
TRBV23-1,.,.,TRBJ2-7,CASMRPRNYEQYF,TGCGCCAGCATGCGGCCGCGAAACTACGAGCAGTACTTC
TRBV2,.,TRBD1,TRBJ1-4,CARGDRDEKLFF,TGTGCCAGGGGGGACAGGGATGAAAAACTGTTTTTT
TRBV9,.,.,TRBJ1-2,CASSVDWSADGYTF,TGTGCCAGCAGCGTCGATTGGTCAGCCGATGGCTACACCTTC
TRBV5-8,.,.,TRBJ2-3,CASSPPQDTQYF,TGTGCCAGCAGCCCCCCACAGGATACGCAGTATTTT
TRBV15,.,.,TRBJ2-7,CATRRAVGYEQYF,TGTGCCACCAGAAGGGCAGTCGGCTACGAGCAGTACTTC
TRBV6-6,.,.,TRBJ2-3,CASRGERAPQYF,TGTGCCAGCAGGGGCGAACGAGCGCCGCAGTATTTT
TRBV5-1,.,TRBD1,TRBJ2-1,CASRGSTGGDEQFF,TGCGCCAGCAGGGGATCTACAGGGGGAGATGAGCAGTTCTTC
TRBV4-2,.,.,TRBJ2-3,CASSQDQATDTQYF,TGTGCCAGCAGCCAAGATCAAGCTACAGATACGCAGTATTTT
TRBV5-5,.,.,TRBJ1-2,CASSLGGQGGYTF,TGTGCCAGCAGCTTGGGGGGGCAGGGTGGCTACACCTTC
TRBV6-1,.,.,TRBJ2-7,CASFDRDGYYEQYF,TGTGCCAGCTTCGACCGGGATGGCTACTACGAGCAGTACTTC
TRBV2,.,.,TRBJ1-1,CASRSGSLSEAFF,TGTGCCAGCAGGTCCGGGAGCCTTTCTGAAGCTTTCTTT
TRBV30,.,.,TRBJ1-4,CAWSYKSGNEKLFF,TGTGCCTGGAGTTATAAATCGGGTAATGAAAAACTGTTTTTT
TRBV7-3,few,.,TRBJ2-5,CASSLAVAETQYF,TGTGCCAGCAGCTTAGCAGTTGCGGAGACCCAGTACTTC
TRBV4-3,.,TRBD1,TRBJ1-1,CASSQAGQGNTEAFF,TGCGCCAGCAGCCAAGCGGGACAGGGGAACACTGAAGCTTTCTTT
TRBV7-8,.,TRBD1,TRBJ1-1,CASSLRQGFGAFF,TGTGCCAGCAGCTTACGACAGGGTTTTGGAGCTTTCTTT
TRBV19,.,.,TRBJ2-2,CASSFGTSFEELFF,TGTGCCAGTAGTTTCGGGACGTCCTTCGAGGAGCTGTTTTTT
TRBV5-6,.,.,TRBJ1-2,CASSSQGQGGYTF,TGTGCCAGCAGCTCACAGGGTCAAGGTGGCTACACCTTC
TRBV29-1,.,.,TRBJ1-2,CSVVAYTTRGYTF,TGCAGCGTTGTAGCTTACACAACGAGGGGCTACACCTTC
TRBV5-4,.,.,TRBJ2-3,CASSWRRQSDTQYF,TGTGCCAGCAGCTGGAGGCGACAGTCAGATACGCAGTATTTT
TRBV19,.,.,TRBJ2-6,CASSIGGPISGANVLTF,TGTGCCAGTAGTATAGGAGGCCCAATTTCTGGGGCCAACGTCCTGACTTTC
TRBV5-1,.,TRBD1,TRBJ1-6,CASSLDRGNSPLHF,TGCGCCAGCAGCCTGGACAGGGGTAATTCACCCCTCCACTTT